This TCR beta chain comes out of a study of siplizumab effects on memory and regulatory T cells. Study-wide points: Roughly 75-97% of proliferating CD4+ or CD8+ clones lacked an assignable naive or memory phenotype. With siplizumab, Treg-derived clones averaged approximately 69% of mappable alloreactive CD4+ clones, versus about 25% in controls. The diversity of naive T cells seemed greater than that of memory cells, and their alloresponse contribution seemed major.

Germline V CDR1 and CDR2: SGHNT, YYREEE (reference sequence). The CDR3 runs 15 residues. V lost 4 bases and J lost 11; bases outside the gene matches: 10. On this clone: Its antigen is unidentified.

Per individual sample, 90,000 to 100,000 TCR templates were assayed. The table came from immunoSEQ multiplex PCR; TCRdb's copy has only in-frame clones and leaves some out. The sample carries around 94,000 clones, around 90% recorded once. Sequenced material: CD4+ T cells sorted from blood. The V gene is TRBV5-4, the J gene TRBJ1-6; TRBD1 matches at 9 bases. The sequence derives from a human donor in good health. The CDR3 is CASSPQGQGGAPLHF. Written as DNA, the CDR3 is TGTGCCAGCAGCCCCCAGGGACAGGGTGGTGCACCCCTCCACTTT.